This entry lists 25 T cell receptor beta chains sequenced from one sample in a study of T-cell memory formation after mild COVID-19. TCRdb re-derived calls from the 5' RACE reads in MiXCR, one entry per CDR3 protein. Among about 450,000 distinct CDR3 sequences listed, roughly a quarter were seen once. The sequencing sample was made of PBMCs or a T cell subset sorted from them (not recorded which). The receptor source for this set is an adult woman who had mild COVID-19 (a few samples of this study predate the infection). Cell type and time point are not known.

This chain links TRBV7-9 with TRBJ2-1, with 8 bases matching TRBD2. The V gene's germline CDR1 is SEHNR and CDR2 FQNEAQ (reference sequence). V dropped 4 bases and J dropped 10; count of bases not matched to a gene: 9. CDR3 length: 14 amino acids. The CDR3 DNA reads TGTGCCAGCAGCTCCTCCGGACTAGCAGGAGAGCAGTTCTTC. Protein sequence: CASSSSGLAGEQFF.

The table lists this clonotype with many counts. The chain is built from TRBV4-1 and TRBJ2-1; weak D call: TRBD2 (6 bases). Trimming removed 0 bases at V and 3 bases at J, with 6 bases between. The CDR3 runs to 14 residues. Per germline, CDR1 MGHRA and CDR2 YSYEKL. CDR3: CASSQERDYNEQFF. The CDR3 bases are TGCGCCAGCAGCCAAGAGCGGGACTACAATGAGCAGTTCTTC.

This clonotype was seen a handful of times. The chain links TRBV5-1 to TRBJ2-3; 8 nucleotides line up with TRBD2. The junction had 14 bases not matched to a gene; V was cut back by 3 bases and J by 5 bases. The length of the CDR3 is 17 residues. Germline V lookup: CDR1 SGHRS, CDR2 YFSETQ. In DNA, the CDR3 is TGCGCCAGCAGCTCCCCACGAAGTAGCGGGGTCGGAGATACGCAGTATTTT. Its translation is CASSSPRSSGVGDTQYF.

This clonotype has just one count. This chain links TRBV9 with TRBJ2-7; unclear D gene. The CDR3 is 12 residues long. Trimming removed 0 bases at V and 6 bases at J, with 7 bases between. From germline, CDR1 is SGDLS and CDR2 YYNGEE. This chain's CDR3 is CASSVGSAEQYF. CDR3 bases: TGTGCCAGCAGCGTAGGCAGCGCCGAGCAGTACTTC.

This chain links TRBV4-3 with TRBJ2-2; TRBD2 agrees at 13 bases. J gave up 3 bases and V 4 bases, and 11 bases lay outside the gene matches. Per germline, CDR1 LGHNA and CDR2 YSLEER. This CDR3 spans 19 amino acids. CDR3 DNA sequence: TGCGCCAGCAGCCGAAAACTAGCGGGAGGGCCAGGAGACACCGGGGAGCTGTTTTTT. It specifies CASSRKLAGGPGDTGELFF.

This chain links TRBV4-1 with TRBJ2-2; 8 bases map to TRBD2. There are 17 residues in the CDR3. From germline, CDR1 is MGHRA and CDR2 YSYEKL. V shed 1 base and J 1 base; nucleotides not matched to a gene: 5. CDR3 nucleotides: TGCGCCAGCAGCCAAGCAGAAGCGGGGGAGAACACCGGGGAGCTGTTTTTT. Its translation is CASSQAEAGENTGELFF.

The DNA of the CDR3 is TGCAGTGCTCCACGACAGCCCGCGAACACCGGGGAGCTGTTTTTT. This codes for CSAPRQPANTGELFF. V gene TRBV20-1 combines with J gene TRBJ2-2; D possibly corresponds to TRBD1 (5 bases). The length of the CDR3 is 15 residues. The V gene lost 5 bases and the J gene lost 0 bases, with 13 bases spanning the gap. Germline lookup yields CDR1 DFQATT and CDR2 SNEGSKA (reference sequence).

This clonotype came up a few times. The genes are TRBV7-2 and TRBJ2-1; D gene uncertain. CDR3 size: 13 residues. Trimming cost V 5 bases and J 8 bases, with 13 bases left between them. The germline V gene encodes CDR1 SGHTA and CDR2 FQGNSA. DNA for the CDR3: TGTGCCAGCAGCCAAGTGAAGGGTCATGAGCAGTTCTTC. This translates into CASSQVKGHEQFF.

The rearrangement joins TRBV11-2 to TRBJ2-7; D is possibly TRBD2 (5 bases). From germline, CDR1 is SGHAT and CDR2 FQNNGV. Trimming removed 5 bases at V and 1 base at J, with 12 bases between. The CDR3 runs to 14 residues. This CDR3 reads CASSRRSGSYEQYF. For the CDR3, the DNA is TGTGCCAGCAGCCGGCGGTCGGGATCCTACGAGCAGTACTTC.

This clonotype came up a few times. The rearrangement uses TRBV4-1 and TRBJ2-7, with D perhaps given as TRBD1 or TRBD2 (5 bases each). With 0 bases removed from V and 0 bases from J, the gap between germline ends came to 21 bases. There are 19 residues in the CDR3. The germline V gene encodes CDR1 MGHRA and CDR2 YSYEKL. The CDR3 reads CASSQDPLMRGLLSYEQYF. The CDR3 DNA follows: TGCGCCAGCAGCCAAGATCCCCTCATGAGGGGCCTGCTCTCCTACGAGCAGTACTTC.

The chain recombines TRBV4-1 with TRBJ2-2, with D tentatively TRBD1 or TRBD2 (5 bases each). Per the germline V gene, CDR1 is MGHRA and CDR2 is YSYEKL. The V end lost 4 bases, the J end lost 4 bases, and 16 bases lay between the germline ends. The CDR3 loop spans 16 amino acids. The CDR3 coding sequence is TGCGCCAGCAGCCCTCTCCCGGGACCCGTCACCGGGGAGCTGTTTTTT. Amino acid sequence: CASSPLPGPVTGELFF.

The chain employs TRBV20-1 and TRBJ2-5; maybe TRBD1 (5 bases). Deletions cut 3 bases from V and 1 base from J, with 9 bases between. This CDR3 is 13 amino acids long. Germline-derived CDR1 and CDR2 are DFQATT and SNEGSKA (reference sequence). CDR3 sequence: CSASPGFQETQYF. CDR3 DNA: TGCAGTGCTAGTCCAGGGTTCCAAGAGACCCAGTACTTC.

This chain joins TRBV4-1 and TRBJ1-2; D gene uncertain. Trimming stripped 3 bases from V and 8 bases from J, with 19 bases between. The CDR3 totals 15 residues. Germline V gene sequence: CDR1 MGHRA, CDR2 YSYEKL. CDR3: CASSQGLAAMKGYTF. CDR3 nucleotides: TGCGCCAGCAGCCAGGGTCTGGCAGCTATGAAGGGCTACACCTTC.

This clonotype was detected a few times. The genes are TRBV20-1 and TRBJ2-3; 12 bases match TRBD2. This CDR3 contains 15 residues. Germline assignment: CDR1 DFQATT and CDR2 SNEGSKA (reference sequence). The J segment lost 6 bases and the V segment lost 1 base, leaving 5 bases of the junction unmatched. Here the CDR3 reads CSARVTSGRSDTQYF. CDR3 nucleotide sequence: TGCAGTGCTAGAGTAACTAGCGGGAGGTCCGATACGCAGTATTTT.

The chain couples TRBV24-1 to TRBJ2-1; 11 bases fit TRBD2. Germline V gives CDR1 KGHDR, CDR2 SFDVKD. The CDR3 spans 16 residues. The junction had 9 bases not matched to a gene; V was cut back by 2 bases and J by 10 bases. DNA for the CDR3: TGTGCCACCAGTGATTCTTCGCTAGCGGGAGGAGTAGAGCAGTTCTTC. This codes for CATSDSSLAGGVEQFF.

This chain joins TRBV2 and TRBJ2-2; D call uncertain. Germline CDR1 and CDR2: SNHLY and FYNNEI. The V end was cut by 4 bases, the J end by 6 bases, with 15 bases between. This CDR3 is built from 15 residues. CDR3: CASSVARTAAGELFF. The CDR3 DNA is TGTGCCAGCAGTGTTGCCAGGACGGCTGCCGGGGAGCTGTTTTTT.

The chain couples TRBV12-3 or TRBV12-4 to TRBJ2-3; 8 bases line up with TRBD1. CDR3 length: 14 residues. J was trimmed by 0 bases and V by 7 bases; bases with no gene match: 3. In nucleotides, the CDR3 is TGTGCCAGCAACCAGGGGGCCAGCACAGATACGCAGTATTTT. This codes for CASNQGASTDTQYF.

This rearrangement joins TRBV7-2 to TRBJ1-5; D remains ambiguous. This CDR3 is built from 12 residues. V gave up 2 bases and J gave up 7 bases, with 6 bases separating them. Germline-derived CDR1 and CDR2 are SGHTA and FQGNSA. The CDR3, as DNA: TGTGCCAGCAGCTTACAGCGGCAGCCCCAGCATTTT. This translates into CASSLQRQPQHF.

The chain combines TRBV7-9 with TRBJ1-6; D gene uncertain. The germline V gene encodes CDR1 SEHNR and CDR2 FQNEAQ (reference sequence). This CDR3 spans 15 amino acids. V gave up 4 bases and J gave up 5 bases, with 12 bases separating them. The CDR3 DNA reads TGTGCCAGCAGCTGGAAGACGGGGAATAATTCACCCCTCCACTTT. It encodes CASSWKTGNNSPLHF.

The sample holds a few counts of this clonotype. V is TRBV5-1 and J is TRBJ2-2; D gene unclear. Germline V gene sequence: CDR1 SGHRS, CDR2 YFSETQ. This CDR3 comprises 14 residues. Trimming removed 0 bases at V and 5 bases at J, with 8 bases between. CDR3 amino acids: CASSLDPQTGELFF. As DNA, the CDR3 is TGCGCCAGCAGCTTGGACCCACAGACCGGGGAGCTGTTTTTT.

This clonotype has only a few counts. The gene calls are TRBV6-5 and TRBJ2-1; 9 bases agree with TRBD2. V lost 7 bases to trimming and J lost 5 bases; unmatched junction nucleotides: 15. The length of the CDR3 is 17 residues. Looked up from germline, CDR1 is MNHEY and CDR2 is SVGAGI. The CDR3 bases are TGTGCCAGCACTCTTACTAGCGGGCCGGGGATCAACAATGAGCAGTTCTTC. Protein: CASTLTSGPGINNEQFF.

This chain uses TRBV4-2 with TRBJ2-7; TRBD2 is a possible D gene (6 bases). The length of the CDR3 is 13 residues. The germline V and J ends were trimmed by 4 bases and 6 bases, with 13 bases remaining between them. CDR1 is LGHNA, CDR2 YNFKEQ, per germline. The CDR3 spells CASSRPDGGEQYF. In nucleotides, the CDR3 is TGTGCCAGCAGCCGACCTGACGGGGGCGAGCAGTACTTC.

V gene TRBV30 combines with J gene TRBJ1-1; tentatively, D is TRBD1 (5 bases). Trimming removed 0 bases from V and 9 bases from J, with 8 bases in between. CDR1 is GTSNPN, CDR2 SVGIG, per germline (reference sequence). The CDR3 is 11 amino acids. CDR3: CAWSVPGQAFF. The CDR3 region has the DNA TGTGCCTGGAGTGTTCCAGGGCAAGCTTTCTTT.

In this sample, this clonotype turned up a few times. V and J are TRBV7-2 and TRBJ1-2; the D is unclear. This CDR3 comprises 13 residues. Trimming pared 2 bases from V and 1 base from J, leaving 5 bases between. Germline assignment: CDR1 SGHTA and CDR2 FQGNSA. CDR3 in amino acids: CASSLQNNYGYTF. CDR3 sequence (DNA): TGTGCCAGCAGCTTACAAAATAACTATGGCTACACCTTC.

The chain couples TRBV5-1 to TRBJ1-2, with D tentatively TRBD1 (5 bases). The CDR3 sequence is 15 residues long. Germline V gene lookup returns CDR1 SGHRS and CDR2 YFSETQ. Trimming took off 4 bases at V and 4 bases at J, with 17 bases between the two ends. The CDR3 DNA reads TGCGCCAGCAGCGAACCTCCGGGGGATAGCTATGGCTACACCTTC. Encoded protein: CASSEPPGDSYGYTF.